These 28 T cell receptor beta chains came from one sample sequenced in a study of blood T cell repertoires in COVID-19. Method: immunoSEQ multiplex PCR; TCRdb's copy keeps in-frame clones and lacks some. The repertoire holds 70,000 or so clones, with more than 70% as singletons. Sequencing was carried out using peripheral blood. The origin of the receptors is a human donor in a cohort sampled during active COVID-19.

In its sample, this clone was seen a few times. This chain links TRBV27 with TRBJ1-5; TRBD1 agrees at 8 bases. The length of the CDR3 is 14 residues. The junction had 6 bases not matched to a gene; V was cut back by 9 bases and J by 2 bases. The germline CDR1 and CDR2 sequences are MNHEY and SMNVEV (reference sequence). The CDR3 region is CARSSGGGNQPQHF. The DNA for the CDR3 is TGTGCCAGAAGCTCAGGGGGCGGCAATCAGCCCCAGCATTTT.

The rearrangement uses TRBV4-2 and TRBJ2-7; TRBD1 is a possible D gene (5 bases). In germline, CDR1 is LGHNA, CDR2 YNFKEQ. V lost 2 bases to trimming and J lost 1 base, with 12 bases between them. CDR3 size: 15 residues. CDR3: CASSQHGRASYEQYF. In nucleotides, the CDR3 is TGTGCCAGCAGCCAACACGGCAGGGCTTCCTACGAGCAGTACTTC.

This clone was observed a handful of times. The rearrangement links TRBV28 to TRBJ2-7, with TRBD2 matching 7 bases. Germline loops: CDR1 MDHEN, CDR2 SYDVKM. The V gene end was trimmed by 2 bases and the J gene end by 6 bases; junction bases not matched to a gene: 10. This CDR3 spans 15 amino acids. CDR3 sequence: CASSLGGAREGEQYF. CDR3 bases: TGTGCCAGCAGTTTAGGCGGGGCCAGGGAGGGCGAGCAGTACTTC.

This clone was seen many times. The V and J genes are TRBV7-9 and TRBJ1-1; 7 bases fit TRBD1. The CDR3 loop spans 15 amino acids. Germline-derived CDR1 and CDR2 are SEHNR and FQNEAQ (reference sequence). The ends lost 7 bases at V and 4 bases at J; junction bases unmatched: 12. This chain's CDR3 is CASTSEGAPRTEAFF. The CDR3 bases are TGTGCCAGCACCTCCGAGGGGGCGCCGCGCACTGAAGCTTTCTTT.

The chain is built from TRBV5-5 and TRBJ2-2; D unresolved. V was cut by 0 bases and J by 4 bases, with 13 bases left in between. The CDR3 is 16 residues long. Germline values: CDR1 SGHKS, CDR2 YYEKEE (reference sequence). The CDR3 DNA sequence: TGTGCCAGCAGCTTGGAGGCCCGCAGCGCCACCGGGGAGCTGTTTTTT. Translated: CASSLEARSATGELFF.

This clone was seen ten or more times. V gene TRBV24-1 combines with J gene TRBJ2-3; D unclear. This CDR3 comprises 15 residues. CDR1 KGHDR and CDR2 SFDVKD come from the germline V gene. V was trimmed by 0 bases and J by 6 bases, leaving 12 bases between them. DNA for the CDR3: TGTGCCACCAGTGATTTGACCGGGTCTCGGGATACGCAGTATTTT. The encoded protein is CATSDLTGSRDTQYF.

Only a few counts were recorded for this clone. V usage is TRBV6-2 or TRBV6-3 and J usage is TRBJ1-2; weak D call: TRBD1 (6 bases). V gave up 1 base and J gave up 3 bases, with 9 bases separating them. CDR3 size: 14 residues. From germline, CDR1 is MNHEY and CDR2 SVGEGT. CDR3 sequence reads: CASSYWGQDYGYTF. In DNA, the CDR3 is TGTGCCAGCAGTTACTGGGGACAAGACTATGGCTACACCTTC.

V is TRBV11-2 and J is TRBJ2-1; perhaps TRBD2 as D (7 bases). The ends were cut back, 10 bases at V and 8 bases at J, with 24 bases in the middle. This CDR3 contains 15 residues. Germline CDR1 and CDR2: SGHAT and FQNNGV. CDR3 loop: CAIIRRGGAFYEQFF. CDR3 sequence (DNA): TGTGCCATCATCCGGAGAGGGGGGGCCTTTTATGAGCAGTTCTTC.

The V gene is TRBV10-3, the J gene TRBJ1-6; TRBD1 is a possible D gene (5 bases). With 3 bases removed from V and 3 bases from J, the gap between germline ends came to 9 bases. Germline CDR1 ENHRY, CDR2 SYGVKD. The CDR3 is 15 amino acids. DNA for the CDR3: TGTGCCATCAGTGACATGGACAACTATAATTCACCCCTCCACTTT. It encodes CAISDMDNYNSPLHF.

This chain joins TRBV7-9 and TRBJ2-7; possible D gene TRBD2, 5 bases. This CDR3 spans 15 amino acids. V was clipped by 0 bases and J by 1 base, with 10 bases between them. Germline values: CDR1 SEHNR, CDR2 FQNEAQ (reference sequence). This chain's CDR3 is CASSLATEGSYEQYF. The DNA of the CDR3 is TGTGCCAGCAGCTTAGCGACTGAGGGTTCCTACGAGCAGTACTTC.

The chain recombines TRBV5-6 with TRBJ2-3, with TRBD2 matching 12 bases. This CDR3 has 18 residues. Germline-derived CDR1 and CDR2 are SGHDT and YYEEEE. Trimming cost V 4 bases and J 4 bases; bases outside gene matches: 13. CDR3 amino acids: CASSTGRKGLAGADTQYF. CDR3 in DNA: TGTGCCAGCAGCACGGGGAGAAAGGGACTAGCGGGTGCAGATACGCAGTATTTT.

J is TRBJ2-1 and V is TRBV28; 13 nucleotides agree with TRBD2. V trimming: 0 bases; J trimming: 9 bases; junction bases outside the gene matches: 8. In germline, CDR1 is MDHEN, CDR2 SYDVKM. This CDR3 comprises 17 residues. In nucleotides, the CDR3 is TGTGCCAGCAGTTTATGGTCACTAGCGGGAGGGCCCGGTGAGCAGTTCTTC. It translates to CASSLWSLAGGPGEQFF.

The CDR3 here is CASSSTGVSYNEQFF. The DNA for the CDR3 is TGTGCCAGCAGCTCGACAGGGGTCTCCTACAATGAGCAGTTCTTC. The chain joins TRBV7-9 to TRBJ2-1, with 8 positions matching TRBD1. J was trimmed by 0 bases and V by 4 bases; bases with no gene match: 2. The V gene's germline CDR1 is SEHNR and CDR2 FQNEAQ (reference sequence). The CDR3 runs 15 residues.

This chain uses TRBV7-9 with TRBJ2-3; 11 bases match TRBD1. V dropped 1 base and J dropped 6; count of bases not matched to a gene: 3. The CDR3 extends over 15 amino acids. The germline gives CDR1 SEHNR, CDR2 FQNEAQ (reference sequence). Here the CDR3 DNA reads TGTGCCAGCAGCTTAGGGACAGGGGGCCCGGATACGCAGTATTTT. It is translated as CASSLGTGGPDTQYF.

The chain recombines TRBV12-3 or TRBV12-4 with TRBJ1-1, with no clear D. The CDR3 is made up of 13 amino acids. V was clipped by 5 bases and J by 11 bases, with 18 bases between them. CDR3 DNA: TGTGCCAGCAGTCTCTTGGTCGGGGTCCGGGCTTTCTTT. It translates to CASSLLVGVRAFF.

The V gene is TRBV5-4, the J gene TRBJ1-1; TRBD1 aligns across 7 bases. The CDR3 consists of 14 residues. Germline-derived CDR1 and CDR2 are SGHNT and YYREEE (reference sequence). The ends lost 2 bases at V and 4 bases at J; junction bases unmatched: 5. The CDR3 reads CASSFSRQGTEAFF. CDR3 coding DNA: TGTGCCAGCAGCTTTTCGCGACAGGGCACTGAAGCTTTCTTT.

V usage is TRBV19 and J usage is TRBJ1-1, with D tentatively TRBD1 (5 bases). CDR3 length equals 16 residues. Germline V gene sequence: CDR1 LNHDA, CDR2 SQIVND (reference sequence). V was pared by 3 bases and J by 1 base, with 15 bases between. The CDR3 coding sequence is TGTGCCAGTAGTATTGTGACAGCAATACCGAACACTGAAGCTTTCTTT. As protein: CASSIVTAIPNTEAFF.

This clone has a single count. The chain's CDR3 is CASSLGLTGWTQYF. The CDR3 nucleotides read TGTGCCAGCAGTTTGGGCTTAACAGGGTGGACGCAGTATTTT. The J gene is TRBJ2-3, the V gene TRBV27; possible D gene TRBD1, 6 bases. Between the trimmed V and J ends, which lost 3 bases and 9 bases, there was a span of 16 bases. Germline lookup yields CDR1 MNHEY and CDR2 SMNVEV (reference sequence). The CDR3 has 14 residues.

The rearrangement joins TRBV5-1 to TRBJ2-4; TRBD1 matches 7 bases. J was trimmed by 6 bases and V by 0 bases; bases with no gene match: 6. There are 15 residues in the CDR3. Looked up from germline, CDR1 is SGHRS and CDR2 is YFSETQ. The CDR3 nucleotides are TGCGCCAGCAGCTTGGTCCCAGGGGGTACAAACATTCAGTACTTC. Its protein is CASSLVPGGTNIQYF.

This sequence joins TRBV24-1 and TRBJ2-3, with 9 positions matching TRBD1. Looked up from germline, CDR1 is KGHDR and CDR2 is SFDVKD. This CDR3 has 15 amino acids. V gave up 5 bases and J gave up 4 bases; unmatched junction bases: 6. As DNA, the CDR3 is TGTGCCACCAGTGCCTTCGACAGGGGGGCAGATACGCAGTATTTT. It translates to CATSAFDRGADTQYF.

This clone was detected only a few times. V usage is TRBV19 and J usage is TRBJ2-5; 9 bases map to TRBD2. V shed 6 bases, J shed 4 bases, and the junction held 9 bases outside the gene matches. The CDR3 contains 15 residues. Germline CDR1 and CDR2: LNHDA and SQIVND (reference sequence). CDR3 amino acids: CASRKTSGSLETQYF. The DNA for the CDR3 is TGTGCCAGTAGAAAGACTAGCGGTTCGTTAGAGACCCAGTACTTC. Based on the CDR3 plus reference TRBV19 and TRBJ2-5, the full variable domain is DGGITQSPKYLFRKEGQNVTLSCEQNLNHDAMYWYRQDPGQGLRLIYYSQIVNDFQKGDIAEGYSVSREKKESFPLTVTSAQKNPTAFYLCASRKTSGSLETQYFGPGTRLLVL.

V and J are TRBV4-2 and TRBJ1-4; perhaps TRBD1 as D (6 bases). V was clipped by 0 bases and J by 7 bases, with 12 bases between them. The CDR3 runs to 15 residues. In germline, CDR1 is LGHNA, CDR2 YNFKEQ. The CDR3: CASSQEQGRGEKLFF. Written as DNA, the CDR3 is TGTGCCAGCAGCCAAGAACAGGGTCGGGGTGAAAAACTGTTTTTT.

The rearrangement joins TRBV19 to TRBJ2-2; the match to TRBD1 covers 12 bases. The CDR3 totals 15 residues. V trimming: 8 bases; J trimming: 6 bases; junction bases outside the gene matches: 7. In germline, CDR1 is LNHDA, CDR2 SQIVND (reference sequence). The chain's CDR3 is CASLRDRGRAGELFF. CDR3 bases: TGTGCCAGTCTCCGGGACAGGGGGCGTGCCGGGGAGCTGTTTTTT.

This clone was seen a handful of times. The gene calls are TRBV13 and TRBJ1-3; tentatively, D is TRBD1 (5 bases). The germline V and J ends were trimmed by 6 bases and 0 bases, with 18 bases remaining between them. CDR1 is PRHDT, CDR2 FYEKMQ, per germline (reference sequence). There are 17 residues in the CDR3. The CDR3 reads CASRQRQGRSSGNTIYF. The CDR3 DNA reads TGTGCCAGCAGACAAAGGCAGGGAAGGAGCTCTGGAAACACCATATATTTT.

The rearrangement uses TRBV30 and TRBJ2-7; 9 bases align to TRBD2. With 0 bases clipped from V and 2 bases from J, the junction kept 5 bases outside the gene matches. The germline V gene encodes CDR1 GTSNPN and CDR2 SVGIG (reference sequence). The length of the CDR3 is 15 residues. As DNA, the CDR3 is TGTGCCTGGAGTGTAAGGCTAGCGGGGCCCTACGAGCAGTACTTC. Residues: CAWSVRLAGPYEQYF. Complete variable domain (other parts from reference TRBV30 and TRBJ2-7): SQTIHQWPATLVQPVGSPLSLECTVEGTSNPNLYWYRQAAGRGLQLLFYSVGIGQISSEVPQNLSASRPQDRQFILSSKKLLLSDSGFYLCAWSVRLAGPYEQYFGPGTRLTVT.

The chain uses TRBV7-2 and TRBJ2-7; 8 bases line up with TRBD2. The ends lost 4 bases at V and 2 bases at J; junction bases unmatched: 7. The CDR3 is made up of 15 amino acids. In germline, CDR1 is SGHTA, CDR2 FQGNSA. The CDR3 DNA is TGTGCCAGCAGCTCCCGGGGGGGGAGCACCTACGAGCAGTACTTC. Protein: CASSSRGGSTYEQYF. The full variable domain, with the rest looked up from reference TRBV7-2 and TRBJ2-7, is GAGVSQSPSNKVTEKGKDVELRCDPISGHTALYWYRQSLGQGLEFLIYFQGNSAPDKSGLPSDRFSAERTGGSVSTLTIQRTQQEDSAVYLCASSSRGGSTYEQYFGPGTRLTVT.

The gene calls are TRBV5-8 and TRBJ2-5; 13 bases are a match to TRBD2. Germline V CDR1 and CDR2: SGHTS, YDEGEE. The CDR3 totals 17 residues. After removal of 4 bases from V and 5 bases from J, the junction contained 11 bases not matched to a gene. This chain's CDR3 is CASSPGLAGAGGETQYF. For the CDR3, the DNA is TGTGCCAGCAGCCCAGGACTAGCGGGAGCCGGGGGTGAGACCCAGTACTTC.

The rearrangement links TRBV19 to TRBJ1-4, with TRBD1 identical over 8 bases. CDR3 size: 16 residues. Trimming removed 4 bases from V and 7 bases from J; junction bases left unmatched: 11. Germline CDR1 LNHDA, CDR2 SQIVND (reference sequence). In DNA, the CDR3 is TGTGCCAGTAGTAAACCGCGGACAGGGTCAAGTGAAAAACTGTTTTTT. Its protein is CASSKPRTGSSEKLFF.